The TCR beta chain under discussion was sequenced for a study of T cells in Graves' hyperthyroidism and ophthalmopathy. Findings of the study overall: Most clonotypes expanded in the thyroid (above 0.001) were also present in blood.

Amplification of TCR beta CDR3 regions used RNA as the template. First-round RT-PCR with HTBI primers amplified the TCR CDR3 region. Each CDR3 protein gets one entry after TCRdb re-called the multiplex PCR reads with MiXCR. This sample has about 720,000 distinct CDR3 sequences, with 15% to 20% found just once. The table lists this clonotype with many counts. Its antigen is still unknown. The CDR3 runs to 15 residues. Germline assignment: CDR1 MNHEY and CDR2 SMNVEV (reference sequence). V was clipped by 2 bases and J by 5 bases; unmatched bases: 8. The sequencing input was blood. The J gene is TRBJ1-2, the V gene TRBV27, with 7 bases aligning to TRBD1. The sequence came from a woman between 45 and 65 years old with Graves' hyperthyroidism that later progressed to Graves' ophthalmopathy. The DNA for the CDR3 is TGTGCCAGCAGTTTAAACCTGGGACAGACGTATGGCTACACCTTC. It yields the protein CASSLNLGQTYGYTF.